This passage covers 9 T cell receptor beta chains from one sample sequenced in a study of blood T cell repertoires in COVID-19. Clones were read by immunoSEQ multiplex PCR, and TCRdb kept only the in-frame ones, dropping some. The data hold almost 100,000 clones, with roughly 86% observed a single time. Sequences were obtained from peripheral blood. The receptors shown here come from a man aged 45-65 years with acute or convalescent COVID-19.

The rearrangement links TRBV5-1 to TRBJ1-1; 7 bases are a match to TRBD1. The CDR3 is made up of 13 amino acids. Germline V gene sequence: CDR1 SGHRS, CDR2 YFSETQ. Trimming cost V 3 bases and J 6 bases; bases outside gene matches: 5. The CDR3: CASSSGDRAEAFF. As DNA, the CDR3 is TGCGCCAGCAGCTCGGGCGACAGGGCTGAAGCTTTCTTT.

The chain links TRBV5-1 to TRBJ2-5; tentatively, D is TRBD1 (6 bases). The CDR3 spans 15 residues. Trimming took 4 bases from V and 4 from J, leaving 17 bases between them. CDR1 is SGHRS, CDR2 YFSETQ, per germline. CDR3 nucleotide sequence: TGCGCCAGCAGCGCTGCGTGGGGGCTCGGAGAGACCCAGTACTTC. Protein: CASSAAWGLGETQYF.

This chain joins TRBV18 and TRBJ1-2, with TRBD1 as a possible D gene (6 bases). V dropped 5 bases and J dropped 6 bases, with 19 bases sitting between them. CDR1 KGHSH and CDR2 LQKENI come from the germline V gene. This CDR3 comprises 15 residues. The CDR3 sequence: CASSARQETIHGYTF. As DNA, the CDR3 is TGTGCCAGCTCAGCCAGACAGGAAACTATCCATGGCTACACCTTC. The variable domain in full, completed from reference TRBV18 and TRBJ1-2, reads NAGVMQNPRHLVRRRGQEARLRCSPMKGHSHVYWYRQLPEEGLKFMVYLQKENIIDESGMPKERFSAEFPKEGPSILRIQQVVRGDSAAYFCASSARQETIHGYTFGSGTRLTVV.

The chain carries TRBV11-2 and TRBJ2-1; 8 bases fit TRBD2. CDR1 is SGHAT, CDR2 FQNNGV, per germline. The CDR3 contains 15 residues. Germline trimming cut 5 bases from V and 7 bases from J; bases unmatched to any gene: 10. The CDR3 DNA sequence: TGTGCCAGCAGCCGCTCACCGGGAGGGCTTAATGAGCAGTTCTTC. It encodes CASSRSPGGLNEQFF.

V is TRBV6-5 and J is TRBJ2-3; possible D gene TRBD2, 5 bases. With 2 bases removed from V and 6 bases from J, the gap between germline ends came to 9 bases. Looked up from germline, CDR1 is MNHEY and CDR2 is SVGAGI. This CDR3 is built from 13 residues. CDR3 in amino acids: CASSYQLGDTQYF. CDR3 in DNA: TGTGCCAGCAGTTACCAACTAGGCGATACGCAGTATTTT.

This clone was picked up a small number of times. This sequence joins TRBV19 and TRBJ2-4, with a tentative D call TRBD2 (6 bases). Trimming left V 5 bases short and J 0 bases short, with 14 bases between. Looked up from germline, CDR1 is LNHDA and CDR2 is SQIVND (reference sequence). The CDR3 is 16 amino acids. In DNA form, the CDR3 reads TGTGCCAGTAGTCCTCGAGGTAGCGGAGCCAAAAACATTCAGTACTTC. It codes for CASSPRGSGAKNIQYF. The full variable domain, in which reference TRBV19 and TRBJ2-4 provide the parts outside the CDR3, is DGGITQSPKYLFRKEGQNVTLSCEQNLNHDAMYWYRQDPGQGLRLIYYSQIVNDFQKGDIAEGYSVSREKKESFPLTVTSAQKNPTAFYLCASSPRGSGAKNIQYFGAGTRLSVL.

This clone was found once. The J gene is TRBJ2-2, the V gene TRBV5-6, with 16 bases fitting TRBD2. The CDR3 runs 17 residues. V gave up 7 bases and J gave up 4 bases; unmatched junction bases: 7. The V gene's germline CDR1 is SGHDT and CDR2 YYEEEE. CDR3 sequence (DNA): TGTGCCAGCTTGGGACTAGCGGGAGGGTACAGCACCGGGGAGCTGTTTTTT. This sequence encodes CASLGLAGGYSTGELFF.

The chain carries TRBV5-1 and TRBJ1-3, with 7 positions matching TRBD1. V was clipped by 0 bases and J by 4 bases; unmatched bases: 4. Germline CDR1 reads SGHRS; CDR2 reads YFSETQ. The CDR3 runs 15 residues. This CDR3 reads CASSLVQGQGNTIYF. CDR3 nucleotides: TGCGCCAGCAGCTTGGTCCAGGGACAGGGAAACACCATATATTTT.

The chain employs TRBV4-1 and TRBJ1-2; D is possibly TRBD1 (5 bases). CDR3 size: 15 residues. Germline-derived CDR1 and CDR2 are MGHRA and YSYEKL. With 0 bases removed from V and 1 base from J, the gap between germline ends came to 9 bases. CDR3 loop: CASSQEQEFNYGYTF. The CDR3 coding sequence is TGCGCCAGCAGCCAAGAACAGGAGTTTAACTATGGCTACACCTTC.